This TCR beta chain was found in a study of blood T cell repertoires in COVID-19. Study overall: Both acute and convalescent COVID-19 samples were obtained from the United States, Italy and Spain.

The authors' processing: Researchers report that nucleated cell counts were estimated from reference gene primer amplification. Clones were sequenced by immunoSEQ multiplex PCR, and TCRdb holds only the in-frame ones, with some missing. The DNA gave D and trimming, while V, J and clone size come from that table. The sample consists of around 300,000 clones, roughly 87% of them appearing once. From germline, CDR1 is SGHRS and CDR2 YFSETQ. Between the trimmed V and J ends, which lost 4 bases and 0 bases, there was a span of 13 bases. The CDR3 is made up of 15 amino acids. Sequenced sample: peripheral blood. This chain uses TRBV5-1 with TRBJ1-2, with a possible D match to TRBD1 (5 bases). This receptor was obtained from a man between 18 and 35 years old with active or convalescent COVID-19. CDR3 nucleotides: TGCGCCAGCAGCCTAGGGACTTCCGCTAACTATGGCTACACCTTC. It codes for CASSLGTSANYGYTF.